This TCR beta chain was sequenced in a study of beta chain features in type 1 diabetes (dated by TCRdb to between 2018 and 2020). At the level of the whole study: No differences in mean age, gender distribution, total cell number or subset yield were found between patients and healthy donors. A total of just under 110,000,000 sorted cells were examined across all samples, and RNA yield correlated strongly with the number of cells per subset. In the study, recently diagnosed type 1 diabetes patients and matched healthy donors were compared on the TCRB repertoires of their sorted circulating CD4+ T cell subsets. Whereas all 30 or so donors provided naive and central memory subsets, regulatory and stem cell-like memory subsets were isolated from just 8 patients and about eight healthy donors. On the study overall, not on this receptor specifically: Patients with type 1 diabetes made fewer insertions and deleted more nucleotides at VDJ recombination sites, implying thymic rearrangement abnormalities. Shorter templates might be favored by PCR, yet because patient and control samples were amplified and corrected together, any such skew would affect both groups equally. Because cDNA was sequenced instead of genomic DNA, highly expressing activated cells could be over-represented, though the groups showed no difference in activation or CD3 levels. Because the HLA sub-analyses included only small numbers of individuals, any influence of HLA type on TCRB rearrangement was left unresolved. Type 1 diabetes patients showed a moderate but significant shortening of TCRB CDR3 length in all four CD4+ subsets. Naive, central memory and regulatory TCRB repertoires appeared to be more alike among patients than among healthy donors.

The germline V gene supplies CDR1 SGHTA and CDR2 FQGNSA. V loses 6 bases of germline sequence and J loses 6 bases, and the interval between the two ends is 9 bases. The CDR3 runs 11 residues from the cysteine to the phenylalanine. Here the CDR3 DNA is all that survives: 33 bases in frame from base 1. A single peripheral blood draw of around 0.11 L on average was collected from each donor into heparinised tubes. A BD FACSAria II and a panel including CD45RO, CCR7, CD25, CD127, CD95 and CD27 were used to sort naive, central memory, regulatory and stem cell-like memory CD4+ T cells. Purity was above 95% for every sorted population. PBMCs were isolated immediately by Lymphoprep density gradient centrifugation and stained directly without culture. To minimize batch effects, samples were stained and sorted in pairs, one healthy donor with one patient per experiment. As for this clone: Its antigen has not been determined. Per-base qualities were not stored, and no clone one base away is much larger.

The entire amount of isolated RNA was reverse transcribed using the High Capacity cDNA Reverse Transcription Kit, so the sequenced TCRB transcripts were expressed ones. Deep immunoSEQ sequencing was applied to naive, central memory and regulatory T cell samples, giving an average of roughly 3.6 million total reads per sample. Sorted cells were lysed in RLT buffer, and RNA was extracted using DNase-treated RNeasy Micro or Mini kits according to cell number. To prevent cross-contamination, every cell subset was processed on its own, while patient and healthy donor samples were processed together. The immunoSEQ multiplex PCR was used to amplify TCRB sequences from cDNA, generating 87-bp fragments that spanned the CDR3 region. Sequencing of the amplicons was performed on the Illumina HiSeq platform. The study's processing was this. Synthetic template baselines were used to correct PCR bias computationally, reads within Hamming distance 2 were collapsed together, and singletons that could not be merged were discarded. Reads were aligned to IMGT to assign V, D and J genes, CDR3 length, and insertions or deletions at six rearrangement sites. Clonotype counts were normalized to sorted cell number within each subset before computing true diversity and Gini coefficients with the tcR R package. The overlap coefficient, calculated on TCRB nucleotide sequences, was used to measure repertoire sharing. TCRdb took over this immuneACCESS table, retaining in-frame rearrangements with V and J assigned. Such tables are incomplete; in checked studies, under half of the missing clones stem from an unresolved V gene, and the remainder is unexplained. That table gives V, J and clone size, and the DNA gave D and trimming. For this sample there are more than 150,000 clones; over 8.5% appear just once. The top ten hold roughly 2% of the sample.

This sequence was found in a man between 18 and 29 years old in good health. The chain is assembled from TRBV7-2 and TRBJ2-7; the D gene cannot be named for sure. Sequencing used central memory CD4+ T cells from blood. The DNA sequence follows: TGTGCCAGCAGTCCCGCATCCGAGCAGTACTTC. Its coded protein is CASSPASEQYF.